This TCR beta chain stems from a study of human T cells and chemical hapten exposure. Background on the study: Minor pooled library volume differences mainly drove per-sample TCR yield variation. Study observations and caveats: With regard to DPC sensitization, TCRs above 1 in 1000 frequency did not change.

Original processing notes: 96,000 or so TCRs per sample was the median, with a range of about 20,000 to 750,000. TCRdb re-called the 5' RACE reads with MiXCR, one entry per CDR3 protein. These V and J calls derive from TCRdb rather than the authors' analysis. The sample comprises roughly 82,000 distinct CDR3 sequences, about 15% of which are singletons, and 6.8% rests with the top ten. Researchers extracted total RNA from unfractionated whole blood. The sample holds a few counts of this clonotype. Its antigen is as yet unknown. This CDR3 has 11 residues. Germline-derived CDR1 and CDR2 are MGHDK and SYGVNS. The V end lost 5 bases, the J end lost 5 bases, and 3 bases lay between the germline ends.

This clonotype was sampled from a female donor in good health. This chain connects TRBV25-1 to TRBJ2-2; D is unclear. The CDR3 region is CASSRTGELFF. The CDR3 nucleotides read TGTGCCAGCAGTCGGACCGGGGAGCTGTTTTTT. Combining the CDR3 with reference TRBV25-1 and TRBJ2-2 gives the whole variable domain EADIYQTPRYLVIGTGKKITLECSQTMGHDKMYWYQQDPGMELHLIHYSYGVNSTEKGDLSSESTVSRIRTEHFPLTLESARPSHTSQYLCASSRTGELFFGEGSRLTVL.